These T cell receptor beta chains were read from a single sample in a study of cytomegalovirus exposure and HLA in healthy donors. Sequencing used immunoSEQ multiplex PCR; TCRdb keeps in-frame clones, though not all of them. The top ten clones hold roughly 5.1% of a sample with 60,000 to 70,000 clones, 60% to 85% of them seen once. Material: PBMCs. Receptors were obtained from a male donor in good health and CMV-seropositive. Each CDR3 is given with its conserved first and last residue. The D gene is left open where the match is weak. The listing skips clone size in some rows; elsewhere it reads once, few, many or a size class.

-	TRBV28	-	14	TRBJ2-2	TGTGCCAGCAGTTTGCCGGGGTTCACCGGGGAGCTGTTTTTT	CASSLPGFTGELFF
-	TRBV15	few	14	TRBJ1-2	TGTGCCACCAGCAGAGATACTACCGCCGCCGGCTACACCTTC	CATSRDTTAAGYTF
-	TRBV2	-	11	TRBJ2-7	TGTGCCAGCAGGGGGCTCCACGAGCAGTACTTC	CASRGLHEQYF
TRBD2	TRBV4-2	-	16	TRBJ2-2	TGTGCCAGCCGCCGGGGGGGTAGCGGGGAGGGCGGGGAGCTGTTTTTT	CASRRGGSGEGGELFF
-	TRBV5-1	-	15	TRBJ1-5	TGCGCCAGCAATTCAACAGGGATCTTCCGACAGCCCCAGCATTTT	CASNSTGIFRQPQHF
-	TRBV4-1	-	15	TRBJ2-7	TGCGCCAGCAGCCTCAGCTCTAGTGGGGGGTACGAGCAGTACTTC	CASSLSSSGGYEQYF
TRBD2	TRBV28	-	14	TRBJ2-5	TGTGCCAGCAGTGCCCTAGCGGAACAAGAGACCCAGTACTTC	CASSALAEQETQYF
-	TRBV9	-	15	TRBJ1-4	TGTGCCAGCAGCGTAGGGGGGAGGCATAATGAAAAACTGTTTTTT	CASSVGGRHNEKLFF
TRBD1	TRBV28	-	15	TRBJ1-2	TGTGCCAGCAGTCCCAGGGGGCTTATGGACTATGGCTACACCTTC	CASSPRGLMDYGYTF
TRBD1	TRBV29-1	-	14	TRBJ2-3	TGCAGCGTTGATGTCCAGGGGGCTACAGATACGCAGTATTTT	CSVDVQGATDTQYF
-	TRBV7-2	-	13	TRBJ2-7	TGTGCCAGCAGCTTATGGGGGGGCAACGAGCAGTACTTC	CASSLWGGNEQYF
TRBD1	TRBV28	-	15	TRBJ2-3	TGTGCCAGCAGTTTGACAGGGGGCGGGCTAGATACGCAGTATTTT	CASSLTGGGLDTQYF
-	TRBV7-8	few	14	TRBJ1-5	TGTGCCAGCAGCTTACAGCAGGGTCGGGAGCCCCAGCATTTT	CASSLQQGREPQHF
-	TRBV7-9	-	14	TRBJ2-3	TGTGCCAGCAGCCCAGCCCGGGACACAGATACGCAGTATTTT	CASSPARDTDTQYF
-	TRBV7-3	few	13	TRBJ2-1	TGTGCCAGCAGCTTAAGGGGGCGCAATGAGCAGTTCTTC	CASSLRGRNEQFF
TRBD1	TRBV6-5	-	16	TRBJ1-1	TGTGCCAGCAGTTACGGACTTCACAGGGGGAACACTGAAGCTTTCTTT	CASSYGLHRGNTEAFF
TRBD1	TRBV7-3	-	14	TRBJ1-1	TGTGCCAGCAGCGTCGCCGGGACAGGGGACGAAGCTTTCTTT	CASSVAGTGDEAFF
-	TRBV7-9	-	14	TRBJ1-1	TGTGCCAGCAGCTCGTCAGGGGTGGGCACTGAAGCTTTCTTT	CASSSSGVGTEAFF
-	TRBV6-5	-	15	TRBJ1-3	TGTGCCAGCAGTTACCGTAGAACCTCTGGAAACACCATATATTTT	CASSYRRTSGNTIYF
TRBD1	TRBV13	once	16	TRBJ1-2	TGTGCCAGCAGCTGGGGGACAGGAGCCACTAACTATGGCTACACCTTC	CASSWGTGATNYGYTF
-	TRBV10-3	-	15	TRBJ1-1	TGTGCCATCAGTGACCTCTCAACCTCGGGCACTGAAGCTTTCTTT	CAISDLSTSGTEAFF
-	TRBV4-2	once	16	TRBJ1-5	TGTGCCAGCAGCCAAGGACCCACTACGGGAATCACGCCCCAGCATTTT	CASSQGPTTGITPQHF
TRBD1	TRBV10-3	-	14	TRBJ1-3	TGTGCCACGTGGACAGGGGTGTCTGGAAACACCATATATTTT	CATWTGVSGNTIYF
TRBD2	TRBV5-1	-	16	TRBJ2-1	TGCGCCAGCAGCCAACGACTAGCGGGGGCCTTCGATGAGCAGTTCTTC	CASSQRLAGAFDEQFF
TRBD1	TRBV4-1	-	16	TRBJ1-2	TGCGCCAGCAGCCAGACCCGACAGGGGACTAACTATGGCTACACCTTC	CASSQTRQGTNYGYTF
TRBD1	TRBV30	few	17	TRBJ1-3	TGTGCCTGGAGTGGAAAGCCCGGGACAGGAGCCGGAAACACCATATATTTT	CAWSGKPGTGAGNTIYF
-	TRBV13	-	16	TRBJ1-2	TGTGCCAGCAGCCCGCGAGGATCCGCTCTTCTCTATGGCTACACCTTC	CASSPRGSALLYGYTF
TRBD2	TRBV7-3	once	18	TRBJ2-2	TGTGCCAGCAGCTTAAGGGGGAACCGGGGGGCGAACACCGGGGAGCTGTTTTTT	CASSLRGNRGANTGELFF
TRBD1	TRBV5-6	-	14	TRBJ2-5	TGTGCCAGCAGCTGGGGGACAGGGTTGGAGACCCAGTACTTC	CASSWGTGLETQYF
-	TRBV30	once	8	TRBJ2-3	TGTGCCGCCGAATGGGCCCATTTC	CAAEWAHF
-	TRBV2	few	17	TRBJ2-5	TGTGCCACCGACACTTCTTGGGGGGGCGGGTCGCAAGAGACCCAGTACTTC	CATDTSWGGGSQETQYF
TRBD1	TRBV13	few	15	TRBJ1-2	TGTGCCAGCAGCTCGCGAGCGGAAGGAGGGGGCTCGTGGACCTTC	CASSSRAEGGGSWTF
-	TRBV5-1	-	14	TRBJ2-1	TGCGCCAGCAGCTTTGGCAACTCCTACAATGAGCAGTTCTTC	CASSFGNSYNEQFF
TRBD1	TRBV27	-	15	TRBJ1-2	TGTGCCAGCAGCCGACAGGGGGAAAATAACTATGGCTACACCTTC	CASSRQGENNYGYTF
-	TRBV9	-	14	TRBJ2-3	TGTGCCAGCAGCGTAGACCAGGCGACAGATACGCAGTATTTT	CASSVDQATDTQYF
TRBD2	TRBV7-2	-	15	TRBJ2-7	TGTGCCAGCAGTCGGACTAGCGGGGGGGCCTACGAGCAGTACTTC	CASSRTSGGAYEQYF
TRBD1	TRBV4-2	-	17	TRBJ1-2	TGTGCCAGCAGCCAAGATCCGGGGGGGACAGGGTCCTATGGCTACACCTTC	CASSQDPGGTGSYGYTF
TRBD2	TRBV4-2	-	15	TRBJ2-5	TGTGCCAGCAGCCCCCAGCGGGGGGGACAAGAGACCCAGTACTTC	CASSPQRGGQETQYF
TRBD2	TRBV9	-	16	TRBJ2-2	TGTGCCAGCAGCGCCTCCGGGACTAGCGGGGACGGGGAGCTGTTTTTT	CASSASGTSGDGELFF
-	TRBV7-8	-	11	TRBJ1-6	TGTGCCAGCAGCTCTCCTGGCCGACTCCACTTT	CASSSPGRLHF
TRBD1	TRBV9	-	14	TRBJ2-7	TGTGCCAGCAGCGGAGGGACAGGATCCAGCGAGCAGTACTTC	CASSGGTGSSEQYF
TRBD1	TRBV4-2	-	16	TRBJ1-4	TGTGCCAGCAGCCAAGATTCGGGACAGATTAATGAAAAACTGTTTTTT	CASSQDSGQINEKLFF
TRBD2	TRBV4-2	-	16	TRBJ2-7	TGTGCCAGCAGCCAACTCGGGGCGGGGGGTCCCTACGAGCAGTACTTC	CASSQLGAGGPYEQYF
-	TRBV19	-	17	TRBJ1-4	TGTGCCAGTATCCCGACGGGACTCACCCCAAATAATGAAAAACTGTTTTTT	CASIPTGLTPNNEKLFF
-	TRBV7-9	-	14	TRBJ1-1	TGTGCCAGCAGCCCCCGGGGTCAGAACACTGAAGCTTTCTTT	CASSPRGQNTEAFF
-	TRBV5-1	-	13	TRBJ2-1	TGCGCCAGCAGCTCCGGGATCTACAATGAGCAGTTCTTC	CASSSGIYNEQFF
-	TRBV6-5	few	15	TRBJ1-1	TGTGCCAGCAGTTACTCGTTCCGGGGTGGAACTGAAGCTTTCTTT	CASSYSFRGGTEAFF
-	TRBV28	-	16	TRBJ2-6	TGTGCCAGCACCGGGGTGATCTCTGGGAGGGCCAACGTCCTGACTTTC	CASTGVISGRANVLTF
-	TRBV30	once	14	TRBJ1-6	TGTGCCTGGAGTGTTGGCAGGGTTAATTCACCCCTCCACTTT	CAWSVGRVNSPLHF
TRBD1	TRBV27	-	14	TRBJ2-6	TGTGCCACCCGGGACAGGGGAGGGTCCAACGTCCTGACTTTC	CATRDRGGSNVLTF
TRBD2	TRBV11-3	-	20	TRBJ2-3	TGTGCCAGCAGCCGAAGCGGGACTAGAGAGCCCGGGTCACGGGGAGATACGCAGTATTTT	CASSRSGTREPGSRGDTQYF
-	TRBV28	-	15	TRBJ1-5	TGTGCCAGCAGTATTACCCAGGGGAGCAATCAGCCCCAGCATTTT	CASSITQGSNQPQHF
-	TRBV28	-	15	TRBJ1-1	TGTGCCAGCAGCTCCCCAACAGGGTGGGTCACTGAAGCTTTCTTT	CASSSPTGWVTEAFF
TRBD2	TRBV6-6	-	16	TRBJ2-7	TGTGCCAGCAGTCCGGGTCAAGCGGGGGCCTCCTACGAGCAGTACTTC	CASSPGQAGASYEQYF
TRBD1	TRBV5-6	few	16	TRBJ1-5	TGTGCCAGCAGTCTACTCCAGGGGGTGGGCAATCAGCCCCAGCATTTT	CASSLLQGVGNQPQHF
TRBD1	TRBV5-4	-	15	TRBJ2-7	TGTGCCAGCAGCCCTACAGGGGGCCCTGGGGACGAGCAGTACTTC	CASSPTGGPGDEQYF
-	TRBV11-3	-	12	TRBJ2-7	TGTGCCAGCAGCTCTGGAGGGGGGGGACCCTACTTC	CASSSGGGGPYF
-	TRBV5-1	-	15	TRBJ2-2	TGCGCCAGCAGCTTCACGACGATACAGACCGGGGAGCTGTTTTTT	CASSFTTIQTGELFF
TRBD1	TRBV5-6	-	13	TRBJ2-5	TGTGCCAGCAGCTCCCGGACAGGACGCGCCCAGTACTTC	CASSSRTGRAQYF